The 29 T cell receptor beta chains listed next were all sequenced from one sample in a study of cytomegalovirus exposure and HLA in healthy donors. The data were produced by immunoSEQ multiplex PCR, yet TCRdb's version contains in-frame clones alone and is incomplete. In the table there are roughly 300,000 clones, around 90% of which are singletons. Sequencing was done on a sample of PBMCs. These receptors were collected from a young woman in good health and CMV-seropositive.

About this clone itself: The sample holds other DNA sequences that translate to the same CDR3. The CDR3 region is CASSLSGPSYEQYF. As DNA, the CDR3 is TGTGCCAGCAGTTTAAGCGGACCCTCCTACGAGCAGTACTTC. This chain connects TRBV27 to TRBJ2-7; possible D gene TRBD2, 5 bases. The CDR3 totals 14 residues. V shed 2 bases and J shed 0 bases, with 8 bases lying between them. Germline CDR1 MNHEY, CDR2 SMNVEV (reference sequence).

This chain links TRBV15 with TRBJ2-2; 7 nucleotides agree with TRBD1. The CDR3 extends over 15 amino acids. The trim removed 4 bases at V and 1 base at J, leaving 3 bases unmatched. Germline V gene lookup returns CDR1 LNHNV and CDR2 YYDKDF (reference sequence). CDR3 protein: CATSTGTVNTGELFF. The CDR3, as DNA: TGTGCCACCAGCACGGGGACAGTGAACACCGGGGAGCTGTTTTTT. Based on the CDR3 plus reference TRBV15 and TRBJ2-2, the full variable domain is DAMVIQNPRYQVTQFGKPVTLSCSQTLNHNVMYWYQQKSSQAPKLLFHYYDKDFNNEADTPDNFQSRRPNTSFCFLDIRSPGLGDTAMYLCATSTGTVNTGELFFGEGSRLTVL.

The J gene is TRBJ1-4, the V gene TRBV6-5; possible D gene TRBD1, 6 bases. Germline values: CDR1 MNHEY, CDR2 SVGAGI. The CDR3 consists of 15 residues. Trimming left V 0 bases short and J 8 bases short, with 13 bases between. The CDR3 is CASSYSAGAVEKLFF. The CDR3 region has the DNA TGTGCCAGCAGTTACTCAGCAGGGGCGGTGGAAAAACTGTTTTTT.

The chain has TRBV6-5 and TRBJ2-5; D gene ambiguous. V was cut by 0 bases and J by 5 bases, with 13 bases left in between. There are 15 residues in the CDR3. CDR1 MNHEY and CDR2 SVGAGI come from the germline V gene. The CDR3 nucleotides read TGTGCCAGCAGTTACTCAGTTGGAGTGGAGGAGACCCAGTACTTC. Translation gives CASSYSVGVEETQYF.

This chain links TRBV19 with TRBJ2-1, with 10 bases aligning to TRBD2. Looked up from germline, CDR1 is LNHDA and CDR2 is SQIVND (reference sequence). This CDR3 region has 15 residues. V lost 6 bases, J lost 6 bases, and 8 bases stayed unmatched. CDR3 in amino acids: CASSPSGSGFNEQFF. In DNA, the CDR3 is TGTGCCAGTAGCCCTAGCGGGAGTGGTTTCAATGAGCAGTTCTTC.

The CDR3 sequence: CASSPEQTGGYEQYF. The CDR3 DNA reads as TGCGCCAGCAGCCCGGAGCAAACAGGGGGCTACGAGCAGTACTTC. The chain links TRBV4-1 to TRBJ2-7; the match to TRBD1 covers 8 bases. CDR3 length: 15 residues. With V trimmed by 4 bases and J by 3 bases, 8 bases remained unmatched. Germline V CDR1 and CDR2: MGHRA, YSYEKL.

J is TRBJ1-4 and V is TRBV30; 7 bases match TRBD1. V lost 2 bases and J lost 2; bases outside the gene matches: 2. Per germline, CDR1 GTSNPN and CDR2 SVGIG (reference sequence). The CDR3 is made up of 14 amino acids. CDR3 region: CAWSLTGTNEKLFF. CDR3 sequence (DNA): TGTGCCTGGAGTTTGACAGGGACTAATGAAAAACTGTTTTTT.

This rearrangement joins TRBV6-5 to TRBJ2-5; maybe TRBD2 (5 bases). V lost 2 bases and J lost 3, with 16 bases in between. This CDR3 spans 16 amino acids. Germline CDR1 is MNHEY and CDR2 is SVGAGI. CDR3 sequence (DNA): TGTGCCAGCAGTTACGCCCAGTTTACGGGGAAAGAGACCCAGTACTTC. Protein: CASSYAQFTGKETQYF.

This chain connects TRBV6-1 to TRBJ2-7; D is unresolved. This CDR3 is 13 amino acids long. CDR1 and CDR2 from the germline V gene are MNHNS and SASEGT. V was clipped by 2 bases and J by 4 bases, with 9 bases between them. The CDR3 coding sequence is TGTGCCAGCAGTGAATTAACACCGTACGAGCAGTACTTC. Translating gives CASSELTPYEQYF.

The J gene is TRBJ1-2, the V gene TRBV28; 9 bases map to TRBD1. Germline V gene lookup returns CDR1 MDHEN and CDR2 SYDVKM. The CDR3 is 15 residues long. J was trimmed by 4 bases and V by 5 bases; bases with no gene match: 8. The CDR3 DNA sequence: TGTGCCAGCAGTGTACCGGGACAGGGCTCCTATGGCTACACCTTC. Protein sequence: CASSVPGQGSYGYTF.

The rearrangement links TRBV6-5 to TRBJ1-5; 10 bases fit TRBD1. The CDR3 has 14 amino acids. Trimming at V came to 6 bases and at J to 6 bases, leaving 5 bases not matched to a gene. CDR1 MNHEY and CDR2 SVGAGI come from the germline V gene. The CDR3 region has the DNA TGTGCCAGCAGACCGGGACAGGGGTTTCAGCCCCAGCATTTT. Amino acid sequence: CASRPGQGFQPQHF.

The table lists this clone with a count of one. The V and J genes are TRBV28 and TRBJ1-5, with D perhaps matching TRBD1 (5 bases). Trimming took 1 base from V and 7 from J, leaving 17 bases between them. Germline V gene data show CDR1 as MDHEN and CDR2 as SYDVKM. The CDR3 length is 16 residues. CDR3 residues: CASSLFHRQGGQPQHF. Written as DNA, the CDR3 is TGTGCCAGCAGTTTATTCCACCGGCAGGGAGGACAGCCCCAGCATTTT.

The chain combines TRBV7-3 with TRBJ2-1; 11 nucleotides align to TRBD2. CDR3 length: 16 residues. Per germline, CDR1 SGHTA and CDR2 FQGTGA. After removal of 4 bases from V and 4 bases from J, the junction contained 6 bases not matched to a gene. The CDR3 DNA follows: TGTGCCAGCAGCTATAGCGGGGGGGCCCCTTACAATGAGCAGTTCTTC. This encodes CASSYSGGAPYNEQFF.

The chain uses TRBV19 and TRBJ2-3; weak D call: TRBD2 (6 bases). CDR1 is LNHDA and CDR2 is SQIVND in the germline V gene (reference sequence). The V and J ends lost 6 bases and 0 bases respectively, with 10 bases between them. This CDR3 comprises 14 residues. The CDR3 protein is CASSVGGSTDTQYF. CDR3 bases: TGTGCCAGTAGCGTCGGGGGTAGCACAGATACGCAGTATTTT.

The chain carries TRBV9 and TRBJ2-1, with a possible D match to TRBD1 (6 bases). V lost 0 bases to trimming and J lost 2 bases, with 9 bases between them. CDR3 length: 15 residues. Germline loops: CDR1 SGDLS, CDR2 YYNGEE. The CDR3 protein is CASSVEGDAYNEQFF. The CDR3 region has the DNA TGTGCCAGCAGCGTAGAGGGGGACGCCTACAATGAGCAGTTCTTC.

The rearrangement uses TRBV28 and TRBJ2-3, with TRBD2 matching 10 bases. Trimming at V came to 5 bases and at J to 2 bases, leaving 7 bases not matched to a gene. Germline CDR1 MDHEN, CDR2 SYDVKM. CDR3 length equals 16 residues. The CDR3 coding sequence is TGTGCCAGCAGTCGGGGGACTAGCGAAGACACAGATACGCAGTATTTT. It translates to CASSRGTSEDTDTQYF.

This clone was detected once. The J gene is TRBJ2-3, the V gene TRBV9; possible D gene TRBD2, 5 bases. The V gene lost 0 bases and the J gene lost 3 bases, with 8 bases spanning the gap. The CDR3 is 14 amino acids. Germline CDR1 and CDR2: SGDLS and YYNGEE. CDR3 DNA: TGTGCCAGCAGCGTAGCACTAGTGACAGATACGCAGTATTTT. It codes for CASSVALVTDTQYF.

V is TRBV4-1 and J is TRBJ2-1; D not resolved. Deletions cut 1 base from V and 7 bases from J, with 11 bases between. The CDR3 is 14 residues long. Germline CDR1 MGHRA, CDR2 YSYEKL. The CDR3 protein is CASSQASSRNEQFF. CDR3 DNA sequence: TGCGCCAGCAGCCAAGCTTCATCAAGGAATGAGCAGTTCTTC.

This chain joins TRBV9 and TRBJ2-7, with 12 positions matching TRBD2. CDR1 and CDR2 from the germline V gene are SGDLS and YYNGEE. The CDR3 extends over 17 amino acids. With 0 bases clipped from V and 3 bases from J, the junction kept 7 bases outside the gene matches. CDR3 in DNA: TGTGCCAGCAGCGTAGATGGGACTAGCGGGCTCCTCTACGAGCAGTACTTC. Translated, it gives CASSVDGTSGLLYEQYF.

The rearrangement uses TRBV7-3 and TRBJ1-1; 8 bases agree with TRBD1. The CDR3 has 16 amino acids. The V and J ends lost 4 bases and 5 bases, in that order; junction bases with no gene match: 12. Germline CDR1 and CDR2: SGHTA and FQGTGA. This chain's CDR3 is CASSSNGQGARTEAFF. DNA of the CDR3: TGTGCCAGCAGCTCAAATGGGCAGGGGGCGCGGACTGAAGCTTTCTTT.

The V call is TRBV5-6, the J call TRBJ2-1; 11 nucleotides match TRBD2. The V gene's germline CDR1 is SGHDT and CDR2 YYEEEE. V was pared by 4 bases and J by 4 bases, with 4 bases of the junction left unmatched. The CDR3 covers 15 residues. The DNA of the CDR3 is TGTGCCAGCAGCCCCGGGACTAGCGGATACAATGAGCAGTTCTTC. Residues: CASSPGTSGYNEQFF.

This clone was seen only once. The chain joins TRBV7-9 to TRBJ2-7; 8 bases fit TRBD2. V lost 1 base, J lost 0 bases, and 2 bases stayed unmatched. The CDR3 extends over 15 amino acids. Germline-derived CDR1 and CDR2 are SEHNR and FQNEAQ (reference sequence). CDR3 residues: CASSLEGTSSYEQYF. CDR3 coding DNA: TGTGCCAGCAGCTTAGAGGGGACTAGCTCCTACGAGCAGTACTTC.

The chain links TRBV4-3 to TRBJ1-1, with D perhaps TRBD1 (5 bases). Germline CDR1 and CDR2: LGHNA and YSLEER. The CDR3 spans 16 residues. The V end was cut by 3 bases, the J end by 4 bases, with 18 bases between. CDR3 amino acids: CASSQVTAGVLTEAFF. The CDR3, as DNA: TGCGCCAGCAGCCAGGTGACAGCCGGGGTTCTCACTGAAGCTTTCTTT.

V and J are TRBV7-3 and TRBJ2-3; D is undetermined. Germline V lookup: CDR1 SGHTA, CDR2 FQGTGA. V shed 2 bases and J shed 3 bases, with 6 bases lying between them. The length of the CDR3 is 13 residues. The DNA for the CDR3 is TGTGCCAGCAGCTTAGCGACGACAGATACGCAGTATTTT. It codes for CASSLATTDTQYF.

This chain joins TRBV13 and TRBJ1-2; 8 bases match TRBD1. The germline CDR1 and CDR2 sequences are PRHDT and FYEKMQ (reference sequence). This CDR3 is 14 amino acids long. After removal of 4 bases from V and 3 bases from J, the junction contained 4 bases not matched to a gene. The CDR3: CASSSQGADYGYTF. CDR3 nucleotides: TGTGCCAGCAGCTCCCAGGGGGCGGACTATGGCTACACCTTC. The variable domain in full, with the rest retrieved from reference TRBV13 and TRBJ1-2, is AAGVIQSPRHLIKEKRETATLKCYPIPRHDTVYWYQQGPGQDPQFLISFYEKMQSDKGSIPDRFSAQQFSDYHSELNMSSLELGDSALYFCASSSQGADYGYTFGSGTRLTVV.

J is TRBJ1-1 and V is TRBV6-1; a weak D match, TRBD1 (5 bases). The CDR3 length is 15 residues. With 2 bases removed from V and 4 bases from J, the gap between germline ends came to 14 bases. The germline gives CDR1 MNHNS, CDR2 SASEGT. CDR3 nucleotide sequence: TGTGCCAGCAGTGAACAGGGCAGGGTGGGCACTGAAGCTTTCTTT. Encoded protein: CASSEQGRVGTEAFF.

This clone was observed once. CDR3 sequence (DNA): TGCGCCAGCAGCTTGGCCCCGATCTCCCTCGCGGGTGAGCAGTTCTTC. Protein: CASSLAPISLAGEQFF. The chain employs TRBV5-1 and TRBJ2-1; weak D call: TRBD2 (5 bases). The CDR3 spans 16 residues. The V and J ends lost 0 bases and 9 bases respectively, with 19 bases between them. CDR1 and CDR2 from the germline V gene are SGHRS and YFSETQ.

The chain joins TRBV9 to TRBJ2-5; TRBD2 matches 7 bases. The CDR3 has 14 residues. After removal of 0 bases from V and 5 bases from J, the junction contained 4 bases not matched to a gene. Germline CDR1 SGDLS, CDR2 YYNGEE. CDR3 sequence (DNA): TGTGCCAGCAGCGTAGAGGGCGGGAGCGAGACCCAGTACTTC. This translates into CASSVEGGSETQYF.

The chain carries TRBV7-8 and TRBJ1-5, with D perhaps TRBD1 (5 bases). The CDR3 consists of 15 residues. V was trimmed by 2 bases and J by 3 bases, leaving 11 bases between them. The germline gives CDR1 SGHVS, CDR2 FQNEAQ. The CDR3 nucleotides are TGTGCCAGCAGCTTAAGAGTACAGGCCAATCAGCCCCAGCATTTT. Protein sequence: CASSLRVQANQPQHF.